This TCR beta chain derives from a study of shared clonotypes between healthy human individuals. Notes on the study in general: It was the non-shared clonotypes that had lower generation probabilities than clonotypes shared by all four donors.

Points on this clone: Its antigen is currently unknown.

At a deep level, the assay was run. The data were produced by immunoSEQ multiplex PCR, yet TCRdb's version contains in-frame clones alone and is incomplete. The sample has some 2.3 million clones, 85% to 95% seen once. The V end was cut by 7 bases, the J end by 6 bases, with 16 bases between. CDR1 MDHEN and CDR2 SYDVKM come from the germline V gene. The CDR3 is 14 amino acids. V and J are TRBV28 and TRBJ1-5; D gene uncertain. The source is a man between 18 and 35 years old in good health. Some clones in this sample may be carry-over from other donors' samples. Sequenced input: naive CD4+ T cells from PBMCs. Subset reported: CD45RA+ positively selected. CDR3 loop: CASTNSGASQPQHF. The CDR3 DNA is TGTGCCAGCACCAATTCGGGTGCCAGTCAGCCCCAGCATTTT.